These 25 T cell receptor beta chains came from one sample sequenced in a study of a mutant IDH1 vaccine in newly diagnosed glioma. Repertoires were generated with immunoSEQ multiplex PCR, while TCRdb's copy carries only in-frame clones and drops some. The table shows tens of thousands of clones, with about four fifths occurring only once. These receptors' antigens are unknown. The time point denotes: week 35, safety follow-up. Each dose of the vaccine consisted of 300 ug of mutant IDH1 20-mer peptide, with topical imiquimod. The sequences come from PBMCs, collected from a glioma patient whose treatment included an IDH1 peptide vaccine. The receptors here all came from a man aged 35 to 55 with glioma. Some clones in this sample may be carry-over from other donors' samples.

V is TRBV5-6 and J is TRBJ1-4, with TRBD1 matching 7 bases. This CDR3 has 15 residues. With V trimmed by 3 bases and J by 0 bases, 2 bases remained unmatched. Germline values: CDR1 SGHDT, CDR2 YYEEEE. DNA for the CDR3: TGTGCCAGCAGCTGGGACAGTGCAACTAATGAAAAACTGTTTTTT. Translated, it gives CASSWDSATNEKLFF.

This rearrangement joins TRBV6-1 to TRBJ2-3; D unclear. There are 10 residues in the CDR3. Germline V lookup: CDR1 MNHNS, CDR2 SASEGT. Trimming took 8 bases from V and 9 from J, leaving 9 bases between them. CDR3 nucleotides: TGTGCCAGCTCTCTTGGGACGCAGTATTTT. This codes for CASSLGTQYF.

The V gene is TRBV2, the J gene TRBJ1-1; D remains ambiguous. The CDR3 spans 13 residues. CDR1 is SNHLY and CDR2 is FYNNEI in the germline V gene. Trimming pared 5 bases from V and 1 base from J, leaving 8 bases between. CDR3 amino acids: CASSPLTNTEAFF. The CDR3 DNA sequence: TGTGCCAGCAGTCCATTAACGAACACTGAAGCTTTCTTT.

The chain carries TRBV5-8 and TRBJ1-5; 9 bases are shared with TRBD1. This CDR3 contains 13 residues. Germline CDR1 is SGHTS and CDR2 is YDEGEE. V lost 3 bases, J lost 5 bases, and 0 bases stayed unmatched. CDR3 DNA sequence: TGTGCCAGCAGCTGGGACAGGGATCAGCCCCAGCATTTT. Translated: CASSWDRDQPQHF.

This clone came up a few times. This rearrangement joins TRBV4-3 to TRBJ1-3; D gene ambiguous. Germline CDR1 reads LGHNA; CDR2 reads YSLEER. Deletions cut 0 bases from V and 8 bases from J, with 17 bases between. The CDR3 has 16 amino acids. CDR3 sequence reads: CASSQDGPGSWDTIYF. The DNA for the CDR3 is TGCGCCAGCAGCCAAGATGGTCCGGGCTCTTGGGACACCATATATTTT.

J is TRBJ2-2 and V is TRBV9, with 7 bases aligning to TRBD2. Germline lookup yields CDR1 SGDLS and CDR2 YYNGEE. The junction had 2 bases not matched to a gene; V was cut back by 0 bases and J by 6 bases. The CDR3 has 14 residues. CDR3 in amino acids: CASSVVGGAGELFF. DNA for the CDR3: TGTGCCAGCAGCGTAGTTGGGGGGGCCGGGGAGCTGTTTTTT.

V and J are TRBV10-1 and TRBJ2-7; perhaps TRBD1 as D (6 bases). V shed 5 bases and J shed 3 bases, with 20 bases lying between them. The germline V gene has CDR1 WNHNN and CDR2 SYGVQD (reference sequence). This CDR3 is built from 16 residues. The CDR3 DNA follows: TGCGCCAGCAGTTATGAACGGGACAAAGGCCTCTACGAGCAGTACTTC. It translates to CASSYERDKGLYEQYF.

This chain links TRBV6-5 with TRBJ2-3; 8 nucleotides line up with TRBD2. Germline V CDR1 and CDR2: MNHEY, SVGAGI. V lost 8 bases and J lost 1; bases outside the gene matches: 8. The length of the CDR3 is 15 residues. The CDR3 sequence: CASGRTSGRTDTQYF. In DNA, the CDR3 is TGTGCCAGCGGCCGCACTAGCGGACGCACAGATACGCAGTATTTT.

This chain uses TRBV30 with TRBJ1-5; 10 positions match TRBD1. The trim removed 3 bases at V and 6 bases at J, leaving 11 bases unmatched. Germline CDR1 GTSNPN, CDR2 SVGIG (reference sequence). The CDR3 is 16 residues long. The CDR3 DNA reads TGTGCCTGGAGACCCACCGGGACAGGGGTGGGTCAGCCCCAGCATTTT. As protein: CAWRPTGTGVGQPQHF.

This rearrangement joins TRBV7-9 to TRBJ1-2; D might be TRBD1 (6 bases). The CDR3 consists of 14 residues. Germline V gene lookup returns CDR1 SEHNR and CDR2 FQNEAQ (reference sequence). Trimming took off 5 bases at V and 8 bases at J, with 18 bases between the two ends. The CDR3 here is CASSLWTGAGGYTF. CDR3 in DNA: TGTGCCAGCAGCCTGTGGACGGGGGCTGGAGGCTACACCTTC.

V and J are TRBV7-9 and TRBJ1-3, with a possible D match to TRBD1 (6 bases). Trimming pared 4 bases from V and 0 bases from J, leaving 13 bases between. Germline CDR1 SEHNR, CDR2 FQNEAQ (reference sequence). CDR3 length: 16 amino acids. The DNA for the CDR3 is TGTGCCAGCAGCTCACCCCCGGGACACTCTGGAAACACCATATATTTT. Translated: CASSSPPGHSGNTIYF. The full variable domain, rest sourced from reference TRBV7-9 and TRBJ1-3, is DTGVSQNPRHKITKRGQNVTFRCDPISEHNRLYWYRQTLGQGPEFLTYFQNEAQLEKSRLLSDRFSAERPKGSFSTLEIQRTEQGDSAMYLCASSSPPGHSGNTIYFGEGSWLTVV.

This clone was recorded a few times. The CDR3 DNA sequence: TGCAGCGTTACGGACGAAAGCTCCTACGAGCAGTACTTC. Translation: CSVTDESSYEQYF. This chain links TRBV29-1 with TRBJ2-7, with D uncertain. Germline V gene lookup returns CDR1 SQVTM and CDR2 ANQGSEA. Trimming removed 5 bases from V and 0 bases from J, with 11 bases in between. CDR3 size: 13 residues.

V is TRBV2 and J is TRBJ1-6; D ambiguous. Trimming took off 4 bases at V and 1 base at J, with 8 bases between the two ends. CDR1 SNHLY and CDR2 FYNNEI come from the germline V gene. The CDR3 totals 15 residues. CDR3 in amino acids: CASSAGISYNSPLHF. The CDR3 DNA sequence: TGTGCCAGCAGTGCGGGGATTTCCTATAATTCACCCCTCCACTTT.

V gene TRBV4-2 combines with J gene TRBJ2-2; 10 nucleotides match TRBD2. CDR3 length: 17 residues. Germline-derived CDR1 and CDR2 are LGHNA and YNFKEQ. The junction had 6 bases not matched to a gene; V was cut back by 0 bases and J by 5 bases. For the CDR3, the DNA is TGTGCCAGCAGCCAAGACGGTAGCGGGGGGTGGACCGGGGAGCTGTTTTTT. Translated: CASSQDGSGGWTGELFF.

The chain carries TRBV28 and TRBJ1-5; no clear D. CDR1 is MDHEN, CDR2 SYDVKM, per germline. The ends were cut back, 6 bases at V and 0 bases at J, with 15 bases in the middle. CDR3 size: 16 residues. The CDR3 spells CASRDHFRNSNQPQHF. CDR3 nucleotide sequence: TGTGCCAGCAGAGACCATTTTCGGAATAGCAATCAGCCCCAGCATTTT.

The V call is TRBV7-6, the J call TRBJ1-6; D gene uncertain. Trimming took 5 bases from V and 5 from J, leaving 16 bases between them. Per the germline V gene, CDR1 is SGHVS and CDR2 is FNYEAQ. This CDR3 is 16 amino acids long. The CDR3, as DNA: TGTGCCAGCAGCCCCGACTCCACAGAGAATAATTCACCCCTCCACTTT. This sequence encodes CASSPDSTENNSPLHF.

V gene TRBV5-4 combines with J gene TRBJ1-5; 7 bases fit TRBD1. The CDR3 is 15 amino acids. Germline values: CDR1 SGHNT, CDR2 YYREEE (reference sequence). The ends lost 0 bases at V and 6 bases at J; junction bases unmatched: 6. The CDR3 nucleotides are TGTGCCAGCAGCTTGGACAGGGGTGAAGGTCAGCCCCAGCATTTT. Translated: CASSLDRGEGQPQHF.

J is TRBJ1-4 and V is TRBV5-6; possibly TRBD1 for D (5 bases). V lost 0 bases, J lost 7 bases, and 19 bases lay in between. This CDR3 is 17 amino acids long. Germline CDR1 is SGHDT and CDR2 is YYEEEE. CDR3 amino acids: CASSLGPEKWRGEKLFF. The CDR3 coding sequence is TGTGCCAGCAGCTTGGGACCCGAAAAATGGAGGGGTGAAAAACTGTTTTTT.

The count of this clone is one. V is TRBV4-1 and J is TRBJ2-7; D is undetermined. The CDR3 loop spans 14 amino acids. Per germline, CDR1 MGHRA and CDR2 YSYEKL. Trimming took 0 bases from V and 5 from J, leaving 11 bases between them. The CDR3 DNA sequence: TGCGCCAGCAGCCAAGATACGAGCTTGGACGAGCAGTACTTC. It codes for CASSQDTSLDEQYF.

By share, this clone ranks as medium-sized (0.01 to 0.1%). The chain uses TRBV4-1 and TRBJ2-3; 7 nucleotides align to TRBD2. After removal of 0 bases from V and 2 bases from J, the junction contained 8 bases not matched to a gene. The CDR3 totals 17 residues. CDR1 MGHRA and CDR2 YSYEKL come from the germline V gene. The CDR3 here is CASSQEIWGGVTDTQYF. The CDR3 bases are TGCGCCAGCAGCCAAGAAATTTGGGGGGGAGTCACAGATACGCAGTATTTT.

The chain uses TRBV5-4 and TRBJ2-2; 8 bases match TRBD2. V trimming: 4 bases; J trimming: 4 bases; junction bases outside the gene matches: 9. Looked up from germline, CDR1 is SGHNT and CDR2 is YYREEE (reference sequence). This CDR3 contains 16 residues. CDR3 region: CASSPGGGVGTGELFF. CDR3 DNA sequence: TGTGCCAGCAGCCCGGGGGGGGGCGTTGGCACCGGGGAGCTGTTTTTT.

This clone was observed a handful of times. The gene calls are TRBV7-6 and TRBJ1-1, with no clear D. V dropped 1 base and J dropped 1 base, with 4 bases sitting between them. Germline CDR1 and CDR2: SGHVS and FNYEAQ. The CDR3 is 13 residues long. CDR3 amino acids: CASSLGKNTEAFF. DNA for the CDR3: TGTGCCAGCAGCTTAGGCAAGAACACTGAAGCTTTCTTT.

This chain joins TRBV10-3 and TRBJ2-7, with a weak D call TRBD2 (6 bases). Germline loops: CDR1 ENHRY, CDR2 SYGVKD. Between the trimmed V and J ends, which lost 10 bases and 4 bases, there was a span of 17 bases. The CDR3 has 13 residues. The CDR3 region is CATAGTGDYEQYF. The CDR3 nucleotides read TGTGCCACGGCCGGGACGGGGGATTACGAGCAGTACTTC.

V usage is TRBV19 and J usage is TRBJ2-2; tentatively, D is TRBD2 (5 bases). Germline-derived CDR1 and CDR2 are LNHDA and SQIVND (reference sequence). The V and J ends lost 7 bases and 2 bases respectively, with 8 bases between them. The CDR3 extends over 13 amino acids. Here the CDR3 reads CASTSGNTGELFF. In DNA, the CDR3 is TGTGCCAGTACAAGCGGAAACACCGGGGAGCTGTTTTTT.

The chain carries TRBV2 and TRBJ2-1; possibly TRBD2 for D (6 bases). V lost 6 bases and J 6 bases, leaving 21 bases between the germline ends. Germline V gives CDR1 SNHLY, CDR2 FYNNEI. This CDR3 spans 16 amino acids. CDR3 protein: CASSGHRDSISNEQFF. CDR3 sequence (DNA): TGTGCCAGCAGCGGCCACCGGGACTCTATTTCCAATGAGCAGTTCTTC. The whole variable domain, remainder taken from reference TRBV2 and TRBJ2-1, is EPEVTQTPSHQVTQMGQEVILRCVPISNHLYFYWYRQILGQKVEFLVSFYNNEISEKSEIFDDQFSVERPDGSNFTLKIRSTKLEDSAMYFCASSGHRDSISNEQFFGPGTRLTVL.